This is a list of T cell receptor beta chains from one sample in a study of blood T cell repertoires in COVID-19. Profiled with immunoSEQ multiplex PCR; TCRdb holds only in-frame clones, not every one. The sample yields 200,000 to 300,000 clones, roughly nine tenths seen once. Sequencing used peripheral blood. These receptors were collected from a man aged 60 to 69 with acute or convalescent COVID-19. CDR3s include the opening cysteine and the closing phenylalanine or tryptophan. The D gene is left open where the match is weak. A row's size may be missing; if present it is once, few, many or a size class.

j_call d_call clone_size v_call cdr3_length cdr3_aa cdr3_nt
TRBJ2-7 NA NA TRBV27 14 CASSSIGQNYEQYF TGTGCCAGCAGTTCAATAGGACAAAACTACGAGCAGTACTTC
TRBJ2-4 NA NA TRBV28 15 CASSKAGAGQNIQYF TGTGCCAGCAGCAAGGCAGGGGCAGGCCAAAACATTCAGTACTTC
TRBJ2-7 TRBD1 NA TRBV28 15 CASRGLRQGAREQYF TGTGCCAGCAGGGGGCTCCGACAGGGGGCTCGCGAGCAGTACTTC
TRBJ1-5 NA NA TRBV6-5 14 CASQSGIFNQPQHF TGTGCCAGCCAGTCCGGGATCTTCAATCAGCCCCAGCATTTT
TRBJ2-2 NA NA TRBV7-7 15 CASSDMNDRTGELFF TGTGCTAGCAGCGATATGAATGACAGGACCGGGGAGCTGTTTTTT
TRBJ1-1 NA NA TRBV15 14 CATSRPGYGGEAFF TGTGCCACCAGCAGACCAGGCTACGGAGGTGAAGCTTTCTTT
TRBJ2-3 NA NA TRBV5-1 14 CASSLVTDTDTQYF TGCGCCAGCAGCTTGGTGACAGACACAGATACGCAGTATTTT
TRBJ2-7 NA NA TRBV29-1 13 CSGMTEIPYEQYF TGCAGCGGGATGACAGAGATCCCCTACGAGCAGTACTTC
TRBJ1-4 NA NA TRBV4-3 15 CASSQDQAGGEKLFF TGCGCCAGCAGCCAAGATCAAGCTGGAGGTGAAAAACTGTTTTTT
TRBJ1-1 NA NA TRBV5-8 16 CASSKLRQVRRAEAFF TGTGCCAGCAGCAAACTCCGACAGGTTAGAAGGGCTGAAGCTTTCTTT
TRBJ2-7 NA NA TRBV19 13 CASSATVSYEQYF TGTGCCAGTAGTGCGACAGTCTCCTACGAGCAGTACTTC
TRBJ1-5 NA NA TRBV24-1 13 CATQHSSGEPQHF TGTGCCACCCAACACTCCTCCGGGGAGCCCCAGCATTTT
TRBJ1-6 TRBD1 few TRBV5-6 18 CASSLARETGGIDSPLHF TGTGCCAGCAGCTTGGCTAGGGAAACAGGGGGTATTGATTCACCCCTCCACTTT
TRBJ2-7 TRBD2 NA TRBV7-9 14 CASSLGRGSYEQYF TGTGCCAGCAGCTTAGGGCGCGGGAGCTACGAGCAGTACTTC
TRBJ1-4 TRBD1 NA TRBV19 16 CASSVLIQGAGEKLFF TGTGCCAGTAGTGTACTCATCCAGGGGGCGGGCGAAAAACTGTTTTTT
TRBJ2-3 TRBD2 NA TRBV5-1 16 CASSLSLAGGLNTQYF TGCGCCAGCAGCTTATCCCTAGCGGGAGGATTGAATACGCAGTATTTT
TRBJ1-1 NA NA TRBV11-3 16 CASSSWEGVARTEAFF TGTGCCAGCAGCTCTTGGGAGGGGGTGGCGAGGACTGAAGCTTTCTTT
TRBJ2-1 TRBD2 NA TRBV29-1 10 CSASRGEQFF TGCAGCGCCTCGCGGGGGGAGCAGTTCTTC
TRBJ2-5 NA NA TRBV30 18 CAWSVGGGGGPWEETQYF TGTGCCTGGAGTGTCGGGGGAGGAGGGGGCCCATGGGAGGAGACCCAGTACTTC
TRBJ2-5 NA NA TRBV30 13 CAWSVLTGETQYF TGTGCCTGGAGTGTACTGACTGGAGAGACCCAGTACTTC
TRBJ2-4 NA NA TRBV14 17 CASSQETPWAAKNIQYF TGTGCCAGCAGCCAAGAAACCCCTTGGGCAGCCAAAAACATTCAGTACTTC
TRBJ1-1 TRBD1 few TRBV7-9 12 CASSPGTAEAFF TGTGCCAGCAGCCCGGGGACAGCTGAAGCTTTCTTT
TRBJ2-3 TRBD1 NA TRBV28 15 CASIGDRGGTDTQYF TGTGCCAGCATAGGGGACAGGGGCGGCACAGATACGCAGTATTTT
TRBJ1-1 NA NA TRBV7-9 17 CASSFPGGGGLNTEAFF TGTGCCAGCAGCTTCCCCGGGGGAGGGGGTCTGAACACTGAAGCTTTCTTT
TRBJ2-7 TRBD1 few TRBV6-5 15 CASSQRRQGSNEQYF TGTGCCAGCAGTCAACGAAGACAGGGAAGCAACGAGCAGTACTTC
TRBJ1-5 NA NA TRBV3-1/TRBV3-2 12 CASPQEAQPQHF TGTGCCAGCCCTCAAGAGGCACAGCCCCAGCATTTT
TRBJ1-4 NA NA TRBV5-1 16 CASSYGAGTTNEKLFF TGCGCCAGCAGTTATGGGGCAGGAACAACTAATGAAAAACTGTTTTTT
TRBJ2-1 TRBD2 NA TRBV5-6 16 CASSRYGTSGFNEQFF TGTGCCAGCAGCCGGTATGGGACTAGCGGGTTCAATGAGCAGTTCTTC
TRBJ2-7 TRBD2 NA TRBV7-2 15 CASSLGTSGPLEQYF TGTGCCAGCAGCCTGGGGACTAGCGGCCCGCTAGAGCAGTACTTC
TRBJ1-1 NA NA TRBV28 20 CASVQNREPLSFLSNTEAFF TGTGCCAGCGTTCAAAACAGGGAACCCTTATCCTTCCTCTCGAACACTGAAGCTTTCTTT
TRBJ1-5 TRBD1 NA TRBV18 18 CASSPPGTALIGNQPQHF TGTGCCAGCTCACCACCAGGGACAGCCCTCATCGGCAATCAGCCCCAGCATTTT
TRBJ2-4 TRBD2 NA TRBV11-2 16 CASSLVRASGAGIQYF TGTGCCAGCAGTTTAGTCCGGGCTAGCGGGGCTGGTATTCAGTACTTC
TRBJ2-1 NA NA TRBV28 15 CASSSPRAANNEQFF TGTGCCAGCAGTTCCCCCCGCGCCGCCAACAATGAGCAGTTCTTC
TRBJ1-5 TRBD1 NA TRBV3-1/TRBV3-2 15 CASSQGRQGHQPQHF TGTGCCAGCAGCCAAGGGAGACAGGGACATCAGCCCCAGCATTTT
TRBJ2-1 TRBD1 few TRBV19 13 CASSVRQGSEQFF TGTGCCAGTAGTGTAAGACAGGGTAGTGAGCAGTTCTTC
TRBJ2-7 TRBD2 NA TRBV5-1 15 CASSEGTSGTYEQYF TGCGCCAGCAGCGAGGGGACTAGCGGTACCTACGAGCAGTACTTC
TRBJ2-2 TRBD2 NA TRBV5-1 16 CASGTSGGTSTGELFF TGCGCCAGCGGAACTAGCGGGGGAACTAGCACCGGGGAGCTGTTTTTT
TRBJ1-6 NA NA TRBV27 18 CASSLSGFRGTYNSPLHF TGTGCCAGCAGTTTATCTGGGTTCAGGGGTACCTATAATTCACCCCTCCACTTT
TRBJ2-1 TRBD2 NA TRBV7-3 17 CASSLQRLANSYNEQFF TGTGCCAGCAGCTTACAACGACTAGCAAATTCCTACAATGAGCAGTTCTTC
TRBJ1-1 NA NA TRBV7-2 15 CASSPLGAVNTEAFF TGTGCCAGCAGCCCTCTAGGGGCAGTTAACACTGAAGCTTTCTTT
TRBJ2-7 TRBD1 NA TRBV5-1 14 CASSLGGQHYEQYF TGCGCCAGCAGCTTGGGGGGACAGCACTACGAGCAGTACTTC
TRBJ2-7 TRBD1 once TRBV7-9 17 CASSLTQTDRGSYEQYF TGTGCCAGCAGCCTAACCCAAACCGACAGGGGGTCTTACGAGCAGTACTTC
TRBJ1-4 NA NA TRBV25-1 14 CASSTTGRGEKLFF TGTGCCAGCAGTACCACAGGGAGGGGGGAAAAACTGTTTTTT
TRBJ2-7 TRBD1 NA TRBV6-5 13 CASRRDRVYEQYF TGTGCCAGCAGGAGGGACAGGGTGTACGAGCAGTACTTC
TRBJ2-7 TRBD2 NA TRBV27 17 CASSPPPTSGRSREQYF TGTGCCAGCAGTCCCCCACCGACTAGCGGGAGAAGTCGAGAGCAGTACTTC
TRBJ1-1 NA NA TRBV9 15 CASSPLFDTNTEAFF TGTGCCAGCAGCCCACTCTTTGACACCAACACTGAAGCTTTCTTT
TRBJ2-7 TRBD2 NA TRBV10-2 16 CASSESLGLVPYEQYF TGCGCCAGCAGTGAGTCTTTAGGACTAGTTCCCTACGAGCAGTACTTC
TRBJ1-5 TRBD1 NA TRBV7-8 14 CASSSDRDLRPQHF TGTGCCAGCAGCTCGGACAGGGACTTACGGCCCCAGCATTTT
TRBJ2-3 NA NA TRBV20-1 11 CSAPRQDTQYF TGCAGTGCCCCTAGGCAAGATACGCAGTATTTT
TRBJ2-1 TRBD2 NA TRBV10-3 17 CAISGSTGLAGYNEQFF TGTGCCATCAGTGGGTCCACGGGACTAGCGGGATACAATGAGCAGTTCTTC
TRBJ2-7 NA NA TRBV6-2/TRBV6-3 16 CASSSPPHGSWYEQYF TGTGCCAGCAGTTCCCCCCCTCACGGGAGTTGGTACGAGCAGTACTTC
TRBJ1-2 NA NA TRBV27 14 CASSLSRANYGYTF TGTGCCAGCAGTTTATCCAGGGCTAACTATGGCTACACCTTC
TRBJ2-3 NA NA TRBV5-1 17 CASSVGGASLYTDTQYF TGCGCCAGCAGCGTTGGGGGGGCCTCCCTTTACACAGATACGCAGTATTTT
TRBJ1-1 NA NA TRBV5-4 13 CASSYDRNTEAFF TGTGCCAGCAGCTACGATAGGAACACTGAAGCTTTCTTT
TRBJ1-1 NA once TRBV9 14 CASSALTASAEAFF TGTGCCAGCAGCGCCCTGACAGCCAGCGCTGAAGCTTTCTTT